The T cell receptor beta chain described here comes from a study of cytomegalovirus exposure and HLA in healthy donors. Trimming removed 3 bases from V and 6 bases from J; junction bases left unmatched: 12. The germline V gene has CDR1 MGHDK and CDR2 SYGVNS. The CDR3 extends over 16 amino acids. The PCR contained 60 Vbeta and 13 Jbeta primers. Measured with immunoSEQ multiplex PCR; TCRdb has only the in-frame clones, and not every one. The listing contains tens of thousands of clones. The sequence was obtained from a woman in her 30s in good health and CMV-seronegative. The rearrangement links TRBV25-1 to TRBJ1-2, with TRBD1 matching over 8 bases. Sequencing was carried out using PBMCs. CDR3 region: CASSENTGTGVDGYTF. CDR3 sequence (DNA): TGTGCCAGCAGTGAGAATACCGGGACAGGCGTAGATGGCTACACCTTC.